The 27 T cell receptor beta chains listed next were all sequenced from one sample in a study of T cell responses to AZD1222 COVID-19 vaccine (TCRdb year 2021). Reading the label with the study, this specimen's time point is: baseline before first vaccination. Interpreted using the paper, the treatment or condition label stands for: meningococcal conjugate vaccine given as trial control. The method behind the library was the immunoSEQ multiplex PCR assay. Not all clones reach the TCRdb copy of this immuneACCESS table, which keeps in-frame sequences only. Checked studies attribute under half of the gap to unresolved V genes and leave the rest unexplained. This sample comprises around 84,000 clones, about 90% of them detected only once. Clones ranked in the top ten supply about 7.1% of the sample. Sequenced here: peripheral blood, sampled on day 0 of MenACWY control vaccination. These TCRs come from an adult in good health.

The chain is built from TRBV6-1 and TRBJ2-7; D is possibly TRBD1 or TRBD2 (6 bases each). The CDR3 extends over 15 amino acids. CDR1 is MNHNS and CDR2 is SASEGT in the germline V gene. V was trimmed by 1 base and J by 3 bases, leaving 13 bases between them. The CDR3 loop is CASSEGQEGFYEQYF. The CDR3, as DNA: TGTGCCAGCAGTGAAGGACAGGAGGGTTTCTACGAGCAGTACTTC.

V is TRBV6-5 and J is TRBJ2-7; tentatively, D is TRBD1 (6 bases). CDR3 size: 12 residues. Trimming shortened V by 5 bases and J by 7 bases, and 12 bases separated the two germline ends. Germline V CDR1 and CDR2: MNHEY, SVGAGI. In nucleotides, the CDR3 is TGTGCCAGCAGTCAAAACAGGGATGAGCAGTACTTC. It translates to CASSQNRDEQYF.

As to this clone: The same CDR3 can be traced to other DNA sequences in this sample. The CDR3 is CASSPHGVTGELFF. The DNA for the CDR3 is TGTGCCAGCAGTCCTCACGGGGTAACCGGGGAGCTGTTTTTT. V is TRBV3-1 (or the pseudogene TRBV3-2) and J is TRBJ2-2; D might be TRBD2 (5 bases). This CDR3 contains 14 residues. Germline values: CDR1 LGHDT, CDR2 YNNKEL (reference sequence). V was trimmed by 6 bases and J by 5 bases, leaving 13 bases between them.

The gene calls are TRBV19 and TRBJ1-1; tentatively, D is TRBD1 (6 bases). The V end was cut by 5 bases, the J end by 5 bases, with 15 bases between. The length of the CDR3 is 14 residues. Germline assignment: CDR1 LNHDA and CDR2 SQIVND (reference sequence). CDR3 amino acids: CASSVTGQRTEAFF. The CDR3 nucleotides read TGTGCCAGTAGTGTAACAGGGCAAAGGACTGAAGCTTTCTTT.

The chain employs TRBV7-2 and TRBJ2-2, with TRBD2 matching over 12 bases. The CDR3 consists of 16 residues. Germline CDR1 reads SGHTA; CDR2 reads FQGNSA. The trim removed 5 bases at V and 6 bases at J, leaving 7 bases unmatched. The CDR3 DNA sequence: TGTGCCAGCAGCCCAGGGACTAGCGGGTTCCCCGGGGAGCTGTTTTTT. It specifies CASSPGTSGFPGELFF.

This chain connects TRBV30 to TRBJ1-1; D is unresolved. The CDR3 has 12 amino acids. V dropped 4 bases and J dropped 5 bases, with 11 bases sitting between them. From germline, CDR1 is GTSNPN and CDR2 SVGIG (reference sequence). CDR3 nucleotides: TGTGCCTGGATCCGAAGAGGGACTGAAGCTTTCTTT. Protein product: CAWIRRGTEAFF.

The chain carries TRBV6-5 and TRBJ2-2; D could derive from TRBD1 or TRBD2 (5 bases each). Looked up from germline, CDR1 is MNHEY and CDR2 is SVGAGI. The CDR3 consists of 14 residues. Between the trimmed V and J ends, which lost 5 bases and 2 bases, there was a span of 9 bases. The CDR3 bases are TGTGCCAGCAGTCAGGGACGAAACACCGGGGAGCTGTTTTTT. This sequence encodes CASSQGRNTGELFF.

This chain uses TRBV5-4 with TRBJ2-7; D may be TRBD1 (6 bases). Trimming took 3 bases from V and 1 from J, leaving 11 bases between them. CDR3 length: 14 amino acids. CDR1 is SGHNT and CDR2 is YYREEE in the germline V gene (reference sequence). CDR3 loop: CASSYQTGSYEQYF. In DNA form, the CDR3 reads TGTGCCAGCAGCTACCAAACAGGGTCCTACGAGCAGTACTTC.

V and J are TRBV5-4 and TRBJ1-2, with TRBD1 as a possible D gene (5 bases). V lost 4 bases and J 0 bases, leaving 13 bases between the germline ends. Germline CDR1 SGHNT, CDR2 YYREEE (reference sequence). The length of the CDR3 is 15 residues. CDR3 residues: CASSAQTDSNYGYTF. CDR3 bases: TGTGCCAGCAGCGCGCAGACAGATTCTAACTATGGCTACACCTTC. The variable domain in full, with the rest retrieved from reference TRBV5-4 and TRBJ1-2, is ETGVTQSPTHLIKTRGQQVTLRCSSQSGHNTVSWYQQALGQGPQFIFQYYREEENGRGNFPPRFSGLQFPNYSSELNVNALELDDSALYLCASSAQTDSNYGYTFGSGTRLTVV.

Here the CDR3 reads CASSSYTDTQYF. The CDR3 DNA sequence: TGTGCCAGCAGTTCTTACACAGATACGCAGTATTTT. The genes are TRBV12-3 or TRBV12-4 and TRBJ2-3; D not certain. The CDR3 runs to 12 residues. With 4 bases removed from V and 2 bases from J, the gap between germline ends came to 4 bases.

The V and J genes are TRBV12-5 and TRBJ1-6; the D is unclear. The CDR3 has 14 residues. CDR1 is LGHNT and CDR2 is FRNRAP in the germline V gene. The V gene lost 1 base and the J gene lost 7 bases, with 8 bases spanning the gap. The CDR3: CASGLGQLNSPLHF. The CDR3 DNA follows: TGTGCTAGTGGTTTGGGGCAGCTAAATTCACCCCTCCACTTT.

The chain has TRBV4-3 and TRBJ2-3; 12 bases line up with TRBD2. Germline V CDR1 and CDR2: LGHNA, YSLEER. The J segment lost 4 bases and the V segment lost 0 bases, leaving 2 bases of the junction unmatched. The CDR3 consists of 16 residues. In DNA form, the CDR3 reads TGCGCCAGCAGCCAAGATTGGACTAGCGGGGCAGATACGCAGTATTTT. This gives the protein CASSQDWTSGADTQYF.

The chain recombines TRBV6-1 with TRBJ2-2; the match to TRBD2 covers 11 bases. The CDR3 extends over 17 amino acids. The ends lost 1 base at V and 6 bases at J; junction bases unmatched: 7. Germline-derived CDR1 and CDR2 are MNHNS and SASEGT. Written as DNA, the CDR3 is TGTGCCAGCAGTGAAGATCTTAGCGGGAGGGCCGCCGGGGAGCTGTTTTTT. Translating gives CASSEDLSGRAAGELFF.

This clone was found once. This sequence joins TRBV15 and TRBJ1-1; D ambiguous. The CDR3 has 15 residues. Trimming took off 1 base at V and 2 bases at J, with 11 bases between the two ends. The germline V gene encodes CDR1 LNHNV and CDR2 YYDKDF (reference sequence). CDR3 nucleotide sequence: TGTGCCACCAGCAGAGCAGGAAAGTATAACACTGAAGCTTTCTTT. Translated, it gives CATSRAGKYNTEAFF.

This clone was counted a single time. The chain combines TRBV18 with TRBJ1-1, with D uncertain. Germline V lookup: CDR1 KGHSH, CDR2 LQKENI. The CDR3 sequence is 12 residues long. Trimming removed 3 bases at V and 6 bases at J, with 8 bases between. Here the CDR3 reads CASSPLSSEAFF. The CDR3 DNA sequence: TGTGCCAGCTCACCCTTGAGCTCTGAAGCTTTCTTT.

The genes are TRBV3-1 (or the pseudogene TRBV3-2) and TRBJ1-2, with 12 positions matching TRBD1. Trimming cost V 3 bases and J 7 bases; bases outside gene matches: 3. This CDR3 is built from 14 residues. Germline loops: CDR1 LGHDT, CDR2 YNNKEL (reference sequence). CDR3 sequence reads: CASSQGQGARGYTF. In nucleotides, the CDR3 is TGTGCCAGCAGCCAGGGACAGGGGGCGCGTGGCTACACCTTC.

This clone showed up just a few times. The CDR3 nucleotides read TGTGCCAGCAGCTGGGGGGGTACACGGCAGCCCCAGCATTTT. Translation: CASSWGGTRQPQHF. The chain is built from TRBV7-9 and TRBJ1-5, with D tentatively TRBD1 (5 bases). CDR3 size: 14 residues. Germline CDR1 reads SEHNR; CDR2 reads FQNEAQ (reference sequence). V dropped 4 bases and J dropped 7 bases, with 14 bases sitting between them.

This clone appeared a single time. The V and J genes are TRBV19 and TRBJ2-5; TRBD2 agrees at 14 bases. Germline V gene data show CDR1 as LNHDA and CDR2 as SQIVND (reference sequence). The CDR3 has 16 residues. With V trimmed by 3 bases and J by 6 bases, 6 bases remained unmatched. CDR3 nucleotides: TGTGCCAGTAGTATGGATGGACTAGCGGGAGGAAAGACCCAGTACTTC. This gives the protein CASSMDGLAGGKTQYF.

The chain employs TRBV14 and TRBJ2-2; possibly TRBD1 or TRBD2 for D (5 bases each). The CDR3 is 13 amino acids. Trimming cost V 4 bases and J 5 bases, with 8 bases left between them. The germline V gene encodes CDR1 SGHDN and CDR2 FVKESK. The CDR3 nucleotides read TGTGCCAGCAGCCGGGACCTTACCGGGGAGCTGTTTTTT. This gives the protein CASSRDLTGELFF.

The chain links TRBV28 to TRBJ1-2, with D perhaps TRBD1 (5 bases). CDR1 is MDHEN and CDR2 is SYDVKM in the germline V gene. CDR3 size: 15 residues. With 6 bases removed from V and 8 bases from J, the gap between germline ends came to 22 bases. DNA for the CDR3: TGTGCCAGCAGCTCCGATGGTTGGGGGGTAAACGGCTACACCTTC. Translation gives CASSSDGWGVNGYTF.

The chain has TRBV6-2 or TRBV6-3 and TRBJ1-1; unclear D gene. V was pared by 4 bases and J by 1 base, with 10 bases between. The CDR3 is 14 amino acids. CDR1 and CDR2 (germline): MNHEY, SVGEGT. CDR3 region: CASSLRRANTEAFF. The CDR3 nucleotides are TGTGCCAGCAGTTTAAGACGGGCGAACACTGAAGCTTTCTTT.

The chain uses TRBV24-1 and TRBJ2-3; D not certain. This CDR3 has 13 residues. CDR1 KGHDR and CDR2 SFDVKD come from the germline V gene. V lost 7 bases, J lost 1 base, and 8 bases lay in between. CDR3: CATRASGTDTQYF. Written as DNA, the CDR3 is TGTGCCACCAGGGCGAGTGGCACAGATACGCAGTATTTT.

The CDR3 DNA follows: TGTGCCAGCAGCGAACGGAGTCAACCCTACGAGCAGTACTTC. This codes for CASSERSQPYEQYF. The rearrangement uses TRBV7-2 and TRBJ2-7; D ambiguous. Per the germline V gene, CDR1 is SGHTA and CDR2 is FQGNSA. This CDR3 is built from 14 residues. Deletions cut 5 bases from V and 2 bases from J, with 13 bases between.

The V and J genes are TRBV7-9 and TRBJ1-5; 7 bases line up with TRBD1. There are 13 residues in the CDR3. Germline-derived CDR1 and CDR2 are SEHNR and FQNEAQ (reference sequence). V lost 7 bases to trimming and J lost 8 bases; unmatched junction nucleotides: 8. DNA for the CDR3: TGTGCCAGCAACACAGGGGTAAGTGAGCCCCAGCATTTT. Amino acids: CASNTGVSEPQHF.

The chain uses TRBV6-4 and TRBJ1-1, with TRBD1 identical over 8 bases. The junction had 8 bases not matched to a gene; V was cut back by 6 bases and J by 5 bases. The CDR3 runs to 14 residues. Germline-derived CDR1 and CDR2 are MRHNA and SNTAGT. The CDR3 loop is CASRSQGAGTEAFF. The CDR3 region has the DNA TGTGCCAGCAGATCCCAGGGGGCAGGAACTGAAGCTTTCTTT.

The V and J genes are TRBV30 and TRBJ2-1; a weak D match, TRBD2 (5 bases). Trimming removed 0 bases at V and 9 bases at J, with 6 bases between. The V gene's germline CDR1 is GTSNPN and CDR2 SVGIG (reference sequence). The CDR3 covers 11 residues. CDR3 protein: CAWSVAGEQFF. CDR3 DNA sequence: TGTGCCTGGAGTGTGGCGGGTGAGCAGTTCTTC.

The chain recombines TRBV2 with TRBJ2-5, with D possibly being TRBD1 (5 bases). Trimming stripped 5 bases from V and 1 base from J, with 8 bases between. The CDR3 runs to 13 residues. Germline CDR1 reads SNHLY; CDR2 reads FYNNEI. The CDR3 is CASSPTVQETQYF. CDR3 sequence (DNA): TGTGCCAGCAGTCCGACAGTCCAAGAGACCCAGTACTTC.